Listed below are T cell receptor beta chains from one sample, sequenced in a study of a mutant IDH1 vaccine in newly diagnosed glioma. Their recognized antigens are unknown. Repertoires were generated with immunoSEQ multiplex PCR, while TCRdb's copy carries only in-frame clones and drops some. The data contain 70,000 to 100,000 clones, about 91% of them singletons. The specimen was PBMCs, collected from a glioma patient whose treatment included an IDH1 peptide vaccine. These receptor sequences come from a woman between 45 and 65 years old with glioma. Each CDR3 is given with its conserved first and last residue. A D gene is named only where the DNA matches it firmly. Some rows have no size entry. The others give once, few or many, or a class for an expanded clone.

j_gene | d_gene | abundance | v_gene | CDR3nt | CDR3aa
TRBJ2-2 | NA | once | TRBV5-5 | TGTGCCAGCAGCTTTAGGACAGCGAACACCGGGGAGCTGTTTTTT | CASSFRTANTGELFF
TRBJ1-2 | NA | NA | TRBV7-8 | TGTGCCAGCAGCCTGATTGACAGGAGTAACTATGGCTACACCTTC | CASSLIDRSNYGYTF
TRBJ1-1 | NA | once | TRBV28 | TGTGCCAGCAGTTTACTGGACAGATTGAACACTGAAGCTTTCTTT | CASSLLDRLNTEAFF
TRBJ1-1 | NA | NA | TRBV5-5 | TGTGCCAGCACCTTACACCCCTTCACTGAAGCTTTCTTT | CASTLHPFTEAFF
TRBJ2-5 | NA | NA | TRBV5-8 | TGTGCCAGCAGCTTGGGATCGCAGGGGTATAGGGAGACCCAGTACTTC | CASSLGSQGYRETQYF
TRBJ2-4 | TRBD1 | NA | TRBV2 | TGTGCCAGCCGGGACAGGGTATACCAAAACATTCAGTACTTC | CASRDRVYQNIQYF
TRBJ2-7 | NA | NA | TRBV2 | TGTGCCAGCACCCCCGGTACCCACAGGGTTTACGAGCAGTACTTC | CASTPGTHRVYEQYF
TRBJ1-2 | TRBD1 | NA | TRBV18 | TGTGCCAGCTCACCCTTCGACAGGGGGCAAGGCTATGGCTACACCTTC | CASSPFDRGQGYGYTF
TRBJ1-1 | NA | NA | TRBV9 | TGTGCCAGCAGCGATATGAACACTGAAGCTTTCTTT | CASSDMNTEAFF
TRBJ2-2 | TRBD1 | NA | TRBV5-4 | TGTGCCACCGGGACAGGGGGCGACACCGGGGAGCTGTTTTTT | CATGTGGDTGELFF
TRBJ2-7 | TRBD2 | NA | TRBV6-5 | TGTGCCAGCAGTTCCCGCGGGACTAGCGGCACCTACGAGCAGTACTTC | CASSSRGTSGTYEQYF
TRBJ1-1 | TRBD1 | NA | TRBV27 | TGTGCCAGCAGTTCTCAACCAGGGGGAGGGAACACTGAAGCTTTCTTT | CASSSQPGGGNTEAFF
TRBJ2-5 | NA | NA | TRBV7-2 | TGTGCCAGCAGCTTATTAGAGACCCAGTACTTC | CASSLLETQYF
TRBJ2-5 | NA | NA | TRBV18 | TGTGCCAGCTCACCACGGGGGGCCAGGGGCCAAGAGACCCAGTACTTC | CASSPRGARGQETQYF
TRBJ2-3 | NA | once | TRBV5-1 | TGCGCCAGCAGCTACGGGGCATTTTCTAGCACAGATACGCAGTATTTT | CASSYGAFSSTDTQYF
TRBJ2-6 | NA | NA | TRBV9 | TGTGCCAGCGGCGTAGTGGGGGGAACTGGGGCCAACGTCCTGACTTTC | CASGVVGGTGANVLTF
TRBJ1-2 | NA | NA | TRBV9 | TGTGCCAGCAGCGTATGGGTCGCCTCTAACTATGGCTACACCTTC | CASSVWVASNYGYTF
TRBJ2-2 | NA | NA | TRBV6-5 | TGTGCCAGCATCCACGGTACAGGAAACACCGGGGAGCTGTTTTTT | CASIHGTGNTGELFF
TRBJ2-7 | TRBD1 | once | TRBV9 | TGTGCCAGCAGCGTCGGGGACAGAACCTACGAGCAGTACTTC | CASSVGDRTYEQYF